The sequence of this TCR beta chain was determined in a study of read filtering for tumor transcriptome and immune sequencing. Study context: Transcriptome libraries were built from DNase-treated RNA. General study points: IR-seq captured clonotypes deeper and more reliably than RNA-seq. Without single-read clonotypes, shared clonotype proportions correlated more between IR-seq and RNA-seq.

Comments on this clonotype: Its antigen is unidentified.

In germline, CDR1 is DFQATT, CDR2 SNEGSKA (reference sequence). The CDR3 is 17 amino acids. V dropped 5 bases and J dropped 2; count of bases not matched to a gene: 12. This library used roughly 430 ng RNA and molecular barcoded adaptors spanning alpha/delta and beta/gamma chains. TCRdb called the reads again in MiXCR, with one record for every CDR3 protein. The table includes about 62,000 distinct CDR3 sequences, about 19% detected once. Sequencing used a population of CD138-negative cells sorted from bone marrow. The J gene is TRBJ2-4, the V gene TRBV20-1, with 10 bases identical to TRBD2. The TCR comes from a donor aged 40 or older with multiple myeloma. The chain's CDR3 is CSAGGLAGARTKNIQYF. The CDR3 bases are TGCAGTGCTGGAGGGCTAGCGGGAGCTAGAACCAAAAACATTCAGTACTTC.